These T cell receptor beta chains were read from a single sample in a study of beta chain features in type 1 diabetes. Sequencing used immunoSEQ multiplex PCR; TCRdb keeps in-frame clones, though not all of them. Of 640,000 or so clones in the sample, about an eighth are singletons; the top ten hold less than 0.025%. Sequencing was performed on naive CD4+ T cells from blood. Receptors originate from a man aged 18 to 30 with type 1 diabetes. Each CDR3 is given with its conserved first and last residue. A D gene is named only where the DNA matches it firmly. Rows give clone size only sometimes, using once, few, many, or a class for an expanded clone.

clone_size j_call d_call v_call cdr3_nt cdr3_aa
. TRBJ1-2 . TRBV30 TGTGCCTGGAGTGTACGAGGCTATGGCTACACCTTC CAWSVRGYGYTF
few TRBJ1-1 . TRBV19 TGTGCCAGTACTGATCAGAACACTGAAGCTTTCTTT CASTDQNTEAFF
. TRBJ2-5 TRBD2 TRBV7-8 TGTGCCAGCAGCCCCACTAGCGGGGTGAATCCGACCCAGTACTTC CASSPTSGVNPTQYF
few TRBJ2-7 . TRBV28 TGTGCCAGCATGGCGGAAAACTACGAGCAGTACTTC CASMAENYEQYF
few TRBJ2-7 TRBD1 TRBV28 TGTGCCAGCATTTCGGCCGGACAGGGCGACTCCTACGAGCAGTACTTC CASISAGQGDSYEQYF
. TRBJ2-3 . TRBV4-1 TGCGCCAGCAGCTCAGCGAGGACAGATACGCAGTATTTT CASSSARTDTQYF
few TRBJ1-6 . TRBV12-5 TGTGCTAGTGGTGTACAGTCCTATAATTCACCCCTCCACTTT CASGVQSYNSPLHF
. TRBJ2-3 TRBD2 TRBV7-3 TGTGCCAGCAGCCTAACCACCTCGGGACTAGCAGGCACAGATACGCAGTATTTT CASSLTTSGLAGTDTQYF
few TRBJ2-7 TRBD2 TRBV9 TGTGCCAGCAGCGTCACTGGGGGGGACGCCTACGAGCAGTACTTC CASSVTGGDAYEQYF
. TRBJ1-1 . TRBV5-1 TGCGCCAGCAGCTTGGGTGGGGAGACTGACGCTTTCTTT CASSLGGETDAFF
. TRBJ1-2 . TRBV27 TGTGCCAGCAGTCCCCAATGGCAGGCTGGCTACACCTTC CASSPQWQAGYTF
few TRBJ2-7 . TRBV25-1 TGTGCCAGCAGCGGGGCTTACGAGCAGTACTTC CASSGAYEQYF
few TRBJ1-1 TRBD1 TRBV5-4 TGTGCCGGACGACAGGGACCGAACACTGAAGCTTTCTTT CAGRQGPNTEAFF
. TRBJ1-1 . TRBV18 TGTGCCAGCTCACCCACGACAGGAGGCGGGAACACTGAAGCTTTCTTT CASSPTTGGGNTEAFF
once TRBJ2-3 TRBD2 TRBV10-1 TGCGCCAGCAGTACAAGCGGGGGCCGACCAGATACGCAGTATTTT CASSTSGGRPDTQYF
few TRBJ2-2 TRBD2 TRBV10-3 TGTGCCATCAGTGACCGTGCAGGGACTACCCTCACCGGGGAGCTGTTTTTT CAISDRAGTTLTGELFF
. TRBJ1-6 TRBD1 TRBV5-1 TGCGCCAGCAGCGAGGGACAGCCCAATTCACCCCTCCACTTT CASSEGQPNSPLHF
few TRBJ2-3 . TRBV4-1 TGCGCCAGCAGCCAGGGTATAACAGATACGCAGTATTTT CASSQGITDTQYF
few TRBJ1-2 TRBD1 TRBV10-3 TGTGCCATCAGTGGAGGAACAGGGGGCCAAGCGTACTATGGCTACACCTTC CAISGGTGGQAYYGYTF
few TRBJ1-6 . TRBV5-4 TGTGCCAGCAGGAACGACAGGACAGATAATTCACCCCTCCACTTT CASRNDRTDNSPLHF
. TRBJ2-4 TRBD2 TRBV6-6 TGTGCCAGCAGTTATTGGCTAGCGGGGAGGAACATTCAGTACTTC CASSYWLAGRNIQYF
. TRBJ1-1 . TRBV30 TGTGCTGGGGTAAGGGCTGAAGCTTTCTTT CAGVRAEAFF
. TRBJ2-1 . TRBV10-3 TGTGCCAGCAGCCCGACAGCGAAATATTACAATGAGCAGTTCTTC CASSPTAKYYNEQFF
few TRBJ2-4 . TRBV28 TGTGCCAGCAGTTTAGGTCATCTAAACATTCAGTACTTC CASSLGHLNIQYF
few TRBJ2-3 TRBD2 TRBV10-1 TGCGCCAGCAGTGAGACGCGACTAGCGGATACGCAGTATTTT CASSETRLADTQYF
. TRBJ1-2 . TRBV4-1 TGCGCCAGCAGCCAAGAAGGCAGGGTCGTGGGCTACACCTTC CASSQEGRVVGYTF
few TRBJ2-7 . TRBV30 TGTGCCTTAGAGTGGGGGGAGCAGTACTTC CALEWGEQYF
few TRBJ2-1 TRBD2 TRBV29-1 TGCAGCGCCGGGACTAGCGGGGAGAATGAGCAGTTCTTC CSAGTSGENEQFF
. TRBJ2-3 TRBD2 TRBV9 TGTGCCAGCAGCGTAGGTGCGGGGGACACAGATACGCAGTATTTT CASSVGAGDTDTQYF
. TRBJ1-3 . TRBV15 TGTGCCACCAGCAGAGATCGAGGAAACACCATATATTTT CATSRDRGNTIYF
. TRBJ1-1 TRBD1 TRBV10-3 TGTGCCATCAGTGAGTCGCCCACTACAGGGGCTGGTGAAGCTTTCTTT CAISESPTTGAGEAFF
. TRBJ2-4 . TRBV7-9 TGTGCCAGCACCTTGGCACGGGGTCGGGAAAACATTCAGTACTTC CASTLARGRENIQYF
few TRBJ2-3 . TRBV9 TGTGCCAGCAGCGTAGGGACTGCTCAAGATACGCAGTATTTT CASSVGTAQDTQYF
few TRBJ1-1 . TRBV5-1 TGCGCCAGCAGCTTGGAGACAGGTTCGAACACTGAAGCTTTCTTT CASSLETGSNTEAFF
. TRBJ2-7 TRBD1 TRBV7-2 TGTGCCAGCAGTTTGGTTCCGGGACAGAGGGCCTACGAGCAGTACTTC CASSLVPGQRAYEQYF
few TRBJ1-1 . TRBV30 TGTGCCTGGAATAGGGATCTGAACACTGAAGCTTTCTTT CAWNRDLNTEAFF
few TRBJ1-5 . TRBV18 TGTGCCAGCTCACCCCAGGAGGGTCAGCCCCAGCATTTT CASSPQEGQPQHF
. TRBJ2-5 . TRBV18 TGTGCCAGCTCACCACCCGGTGGGGAGACCCAGTACTTC CASSPPGGETQYF
few TRBJ2-4 . TRBV2 TGTGCCAGCAGTGCACTAGCCAAAAACATTCAGTACTTC CASSALAKNIQYF
. TRBJ1-1 . TRBV14 TGTGCCAGCAGCCCCTCACCGGGAATCGTGAACACTGAAGCTTTCTTT CASSPSPGIVNTEAFF
. TRBJ2-1 . TRBV10-1 TGCGCCAGCAGTGCGGGGGTCCTCTACAATGAGCAGTTCTTC CASSAGVLYNEQFF
. TRBJ1-1 . TRBV7-8 TGTGCCAGCAGCTTCTCCCCCGGGGGAGCTTTCTTT CASSFSPGGAFF
few TRBJ2-5 TRBD2 TRBV6-6 TGTGCCAGCAGTCCCACTAGCGGGGGGGCCGGGAAGACCCAGTACTTC CASSPTSGGAGKTQYF